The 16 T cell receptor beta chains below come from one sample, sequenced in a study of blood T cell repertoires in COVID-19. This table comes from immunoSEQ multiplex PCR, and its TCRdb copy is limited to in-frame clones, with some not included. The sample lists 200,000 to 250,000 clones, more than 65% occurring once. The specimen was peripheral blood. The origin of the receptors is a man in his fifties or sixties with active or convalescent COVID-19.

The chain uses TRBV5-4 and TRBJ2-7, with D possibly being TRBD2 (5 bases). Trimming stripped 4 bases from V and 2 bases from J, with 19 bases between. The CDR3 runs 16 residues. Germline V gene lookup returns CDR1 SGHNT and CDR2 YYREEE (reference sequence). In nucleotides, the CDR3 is TGTGCCAGCAGCCGTCAACCGGACCCACTAGCCTACGAGCAGTACTTC. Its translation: CASSRQPDPLAYEQYF.

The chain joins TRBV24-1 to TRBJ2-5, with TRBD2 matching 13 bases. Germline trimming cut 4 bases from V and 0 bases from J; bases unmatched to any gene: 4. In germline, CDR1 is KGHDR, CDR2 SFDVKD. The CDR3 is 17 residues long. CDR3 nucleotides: TGTGCCACCAGTGAAGGGACTAGCGGGACGTACCAAGAGACCCAGTACTTC. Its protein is CATSEGTSGTYQETQYF.

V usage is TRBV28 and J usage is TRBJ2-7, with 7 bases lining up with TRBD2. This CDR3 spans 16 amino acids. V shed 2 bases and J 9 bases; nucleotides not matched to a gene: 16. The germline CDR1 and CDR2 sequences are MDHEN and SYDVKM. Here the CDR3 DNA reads TGTGCCAGCAGTTTAGGTTTTGAGCGGGACCCCTTTGGGCAGTACTTC. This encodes CASSLGFERDPFGQYF.

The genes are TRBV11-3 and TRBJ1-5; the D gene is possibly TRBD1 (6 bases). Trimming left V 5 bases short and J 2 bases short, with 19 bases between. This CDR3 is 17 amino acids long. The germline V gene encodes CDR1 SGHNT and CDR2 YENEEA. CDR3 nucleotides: TGTGCCAGCAGCCCTCGAGTGGGAGGGGGGCGCAATCAGCCCCAGCATTTT. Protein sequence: CASSPRVGGGRNQPQHF. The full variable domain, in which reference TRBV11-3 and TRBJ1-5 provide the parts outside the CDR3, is EAGVVQSPRYKIIEKKQPVAFWCNPISGHNTLYWYLQNLGQGPELLIRYENEEAVDDSQLPKDRFSAERLKGVDSTLKIQPAELGDSAVYLCASSPRVGGGRNQPQHFGDGTRLSIL.

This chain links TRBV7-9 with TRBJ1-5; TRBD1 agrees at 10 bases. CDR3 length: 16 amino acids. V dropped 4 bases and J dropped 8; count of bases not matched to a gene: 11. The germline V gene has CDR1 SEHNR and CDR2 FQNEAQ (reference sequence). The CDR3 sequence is CASSSLGTGVLEPQHF. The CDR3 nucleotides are TGTGCCAGCAGCTCTCTGGGGACAGGGGTATTAGAGCCCCAGCATTTT.

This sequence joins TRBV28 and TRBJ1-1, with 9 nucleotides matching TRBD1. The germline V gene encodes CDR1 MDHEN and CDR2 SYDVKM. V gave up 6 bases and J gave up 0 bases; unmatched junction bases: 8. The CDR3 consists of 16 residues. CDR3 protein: CASRQGALGLNTEAFF. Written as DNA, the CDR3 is TGTGCCAGCAGACAGGGGGCCTTGGGTTTGAACACTGAAGCTTTCTTT.

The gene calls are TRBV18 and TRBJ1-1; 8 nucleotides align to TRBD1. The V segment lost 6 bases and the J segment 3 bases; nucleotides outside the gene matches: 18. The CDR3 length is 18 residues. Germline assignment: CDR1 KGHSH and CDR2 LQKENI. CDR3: CASSLQVPRGRLDTEAFF. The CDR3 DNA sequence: TGTGCCAGCTCCCTACAAGTTCCCAGGGGGCGGTTGGACACTGAAGCTTTCTTT.

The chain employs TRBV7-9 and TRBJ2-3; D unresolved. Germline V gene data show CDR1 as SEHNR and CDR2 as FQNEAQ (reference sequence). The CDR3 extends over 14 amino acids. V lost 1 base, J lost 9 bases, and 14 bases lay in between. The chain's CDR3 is CASSLDHPHNTQYF. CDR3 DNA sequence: TGTGCCAGCAGCTTAGACCACCCGCACAACACGCAGTATTTT. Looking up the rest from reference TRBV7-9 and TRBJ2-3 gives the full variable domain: DTGVSQNPRHKITKRGQNVTFRCDPISEHNRLYWYRQTLGQGPEFLTYFQNEAQLEKSRLLSDRFSAERPKGSFSTLEIQRTEQGDSAMYLCASSLDHPHNTQYFGPGTRLTVL.

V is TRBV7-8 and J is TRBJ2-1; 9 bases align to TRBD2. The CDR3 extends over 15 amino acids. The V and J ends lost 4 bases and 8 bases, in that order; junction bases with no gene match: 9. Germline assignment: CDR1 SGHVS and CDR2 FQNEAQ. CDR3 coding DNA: TGTGCCAGCAGCTCCCTAGCGGGGCCCCCCCATGAGCAGTTCTTC. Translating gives CASSSLAGPPHEQFF. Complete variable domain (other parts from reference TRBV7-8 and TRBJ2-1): GAGVSQSPRYKVAKRGQDVALRCDPISGHVSLFWYQQALGQGPEFLTYFQNEAQLDKSGLPSDRFFAERPEGSVSTLKIQRTQQEDSAVYLCASSSLAGPPHEQFFGPGTRLTVL.

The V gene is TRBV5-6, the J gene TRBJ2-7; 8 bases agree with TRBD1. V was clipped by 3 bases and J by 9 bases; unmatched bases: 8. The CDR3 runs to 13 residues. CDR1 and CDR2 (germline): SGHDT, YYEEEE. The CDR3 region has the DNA TGTGCCAGCAGCTCGAGCGACAGGGGAGGGCAGTACGTC. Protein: CASSSSDRGGQYV.

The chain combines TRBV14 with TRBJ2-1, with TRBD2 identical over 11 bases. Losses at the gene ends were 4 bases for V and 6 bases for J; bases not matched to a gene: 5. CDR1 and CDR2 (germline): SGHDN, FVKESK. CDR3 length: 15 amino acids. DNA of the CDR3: TGTGCCAGCAGCCCCCTAGCGGGGGGCCCCAATGAGCAGTTCTTC. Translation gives CASSPLAGGPNEQFF. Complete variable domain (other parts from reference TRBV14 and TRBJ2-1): EAGVTQFPSHSVIEKGQTVTLRCDPISGHDNLYWYRRVMGKEIKFLLHFVKESKQDESGMPNNRFLAERTGGTYSTLKVQPAELEDSGVYFCASSPLAGGPNEQFFGPGTRLTVL.

CDR3 in amino acids: CASSYAGPTDTQYF. Written as DNA, the CDR3 is TGTGCCAGCAGTTATGCGGGACCCACAGATACGCAGTATTTT. The chain is built from TRBV6-5 and TRBJ2-3, with D tentatively TRBD2 (6 bases). The CDR3 is 14 amino acids. Deletions cut 3 bases from V and 2 bases from J, with 9 bases between. In germline, CDR1 is MNHEY, CDR2 SVGAGI.

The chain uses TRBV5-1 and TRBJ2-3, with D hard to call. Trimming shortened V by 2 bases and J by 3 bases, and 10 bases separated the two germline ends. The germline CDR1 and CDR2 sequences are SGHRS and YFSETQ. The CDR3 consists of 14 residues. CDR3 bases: TGCGCCAGCAGCTTCAACGGCGGAACAGATACGCAGTATTTT. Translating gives CASSFNGGTDTQYF.

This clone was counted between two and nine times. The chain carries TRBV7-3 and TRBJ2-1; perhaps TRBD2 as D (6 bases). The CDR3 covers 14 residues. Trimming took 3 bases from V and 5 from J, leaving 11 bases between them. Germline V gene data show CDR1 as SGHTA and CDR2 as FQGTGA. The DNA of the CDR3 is TGTGCCAGCAGCTTGGGGGGATACAACAATGAGCAGTTCTTC. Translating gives CASSLGGYNNEQFF.

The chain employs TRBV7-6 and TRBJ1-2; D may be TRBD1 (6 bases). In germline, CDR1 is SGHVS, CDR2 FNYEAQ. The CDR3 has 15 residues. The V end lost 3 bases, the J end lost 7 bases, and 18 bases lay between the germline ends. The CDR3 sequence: CASSLEATGELGYTF. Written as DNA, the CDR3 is TGTGCCAGCAGCTTGGAGGCGACAGGCGAGCTTGGCTACACCTTC.

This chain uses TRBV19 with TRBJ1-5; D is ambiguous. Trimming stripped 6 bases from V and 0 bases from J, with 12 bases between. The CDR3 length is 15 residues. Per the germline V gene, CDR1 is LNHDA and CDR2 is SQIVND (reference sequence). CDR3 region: CASRWNGVSNQPQHF. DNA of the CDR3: TGTGCCAGTAGATGGAACGGGGTTAGCAATCAGCCCCAGCATTTT.